The T cell receptor beta chain described here comes from a study of blood T cell repertoires in COVID-19. Study-wide context: COVID-19 samples collected from the United States, Italy and Spain covered acute and convalescent phases.

CDR1 SGHRS and CDR2 YFSETQ come from the germline V gene. The CDR3 length is 14 residues. V was pared by 4 bases and J by 3 bases, with 5 bases of the junction left unmatched. Method: immunoSEQ multiplex PCR; TCRdb's copy keeps in-frame clones and lacks some. The sample includes around 30,000 clones, around 87% of them seen just once. The chain couples TRBV5-1 to TRBJ2-5; TRBD2 matches at 8 bases. The TCR was taken from a human donor in a cohort sampled during active COVID-19. The specimen sequenced was peripheral blood. The CDR3 loop reads CASSPGGGEETQYF. CDR3 in DNA: TGCGCCAGCAGCCCCGGGGGGGGAGAAGAGACCCAGTACTTC.